A single sample gave rise to the 14 T cell receptor beta chains below, sequenced in a study of CD8+CD57+ T cells in acquired aplastic anemia. TCR beta VDJ and CDR3 were profiled, and genomic DNA was the template. TCRdb processed the reads anew with MiXCR; each CDR3 protein has one entry. There are 150,000 to 200,000 distinct CDR3 sequences in the sample; under 70% occur only once, and just over 45% lies in the top ten. Sequenced input: sorted CD4+, CD8+, or CD8+CD57+ T cells (not recorded which) from PBMCs. Source of these receptors: a human donor with severe aplastic anemia or a healthy control (not recorded which).

The chain carries TRBV20-1 and TRBJ1-4; D uncertain. V lost 2 bases, J lost 8 bases, and 6 bases lay in between. CDR1 DFQATT and CDR2 SNEGSKA come from the germline V gene (reference sequence). The CDR3 is 11 residues long. The CDR3 sequence is CSARSREKLFF. As DNA, the CDR3 is TGCAGTGCTAGAAGCCGGGAAAAACTGTTTTTT.

This clonotype was counted only a few times. The chain couples TRBV6-2 or TRBV6-3 to TRBJ2-1, with unresolved D. In germline, CDR1 is MNHEY, CDR2 SVGEGT. CDR3 length equals 12 residues. V was shortened by 6 bases and J by 7 bases, with 10 bases between the two germline ends. The CDR3 DNA is TGTGCCAGCAGCCCACTGGGAAATGAGCAGTTCTTC. Its translation is CASSPLGNEQFF.

The chain couples TRBV12-3 or TRBV12-4 to TRBJ2-7; the match to TRBD1 covers 7 bases. V gave up 4 bases and J gave up 3 bases; unmatched junction bases: 6. The CDR3 loop spans 14 amino acids. CDR3 amino acids: CASSSGQMIYEQYF. DNA of the CDR3: TGTGCCAGCAGTTCGGGACAGATGATCTACGAGCAGTACTTC.

This clonotype was picked up one time. The J gene is TRBJ2-5, the V gene TRBV7-8; D might be TRBD1 (6 bases). CDR3 size: 15 residues. V dropped 5 bases and J dropped 1 base, with 14 bases sitting between them. Germline V gene sequence: CDR1 SGHVS, CDR2 FQNEAQ. In nucleotides, the CDR3 is TGTGCCAGCAGCGTACACCGGGACACCCAAGAGACCCAGTACTTC. The encoded protein is CASSVHRDTQETQYF. The full variable domain, with the rest looked up from reference TRBV7-8 and TRBJ2-5, is GAGVSQSPRYKVAKRGQDVALRCDPISGHVSLFWYQQALGQGPEFLTYFQNEAQLDKSGLPSDRFFAERPEGSVSTLKIQRTQQEDSAVYLCASSVHRDTQETQYFGPGTRLLVL.

The chain links TRBV15 to TRBJ2-3; 11 nucleotides align to TRBD2. Germline trimming cut 5 bases from V and 2 bases from J; bases unmatched to any gene: 6. The CDR3 is 16 amino acids. Germline V lookup: CDR1 LNHNV, CDR2 YYDKDF (reference sequence). Written as DNA, the CDR3 is TGTGCCACCAGCGCACTAGCGGGGGCCATCACAGATACGCAGTATTTT. Protein: CATSALAGAITDTQYF. The entire variable domain, with the rest obtained from reference TRBV15 and TRBJ2-3, is as follows: DAMVIQNPRYQVTQFGKPVTLSCSQTLNHNVMYWYQQKSSQAPKLLFHYYDKDFNNEADTPDNFQSRRPNTSFCFLDIRSPGLGDTAMYLCATSALAGAITDTQYFGPGTRLTVL.

V gene TRBV2 combines with J gene TRBJ1-6, with 7 bases lining up with TRBD1. In germline, CDR1 is SNHLY, CDR2 FYNNEI. The CDR3 totals 16 residues. V lost 4 bases and J lost 2; bases outside the gene matches: 5. CDR3 sequence reads: CASSGNRGAYNSPLHF. In DNA, the CDR3 is TGTGCCAGCAGTGGGAACAGGGGCGCCTATAATTCACCCCTCCACTTT.

This clonotype was seen many times. This rearrangement joins TRBV9 to TRBJ2-2; TRBD2 agrees at 9 bases. This CDR3 has 16 amino acids. V lost 4 bases, J lost 5 bases, and 9 bases stayed unmatched. Germline V lookup: CDR1 SGDLS, CDR2 YYNGEE. CDR3 nucleotides: TGTGCCAGCAGCCTCCCGGGTAGCGGGAGAACCGGGGAGCTGTTTTTT. This encodes CASSLPGSGRTGELFF.

About this clonotype itself: A much more abundant neighbour one base away suggests this may be a read error. The chain is built from TRBV10-3 and TRBJ2-3; D unresolved. The CDR3 runs 14 residues. CDR1 and CDR2 from the germline V gene are ENHRY and SYGVKD. The DNA of the CDR3 is TGTGCCAGCAGTCACTCGGACGGCACAGATACGCAGTATTTT. It is translated as CASSHSDGTDTQYF.

This sequence joins TRBV7-9 and TRBJ2-5, with TRBD2 as a possible D gene (5 bases). The V end was cut by 6 bases, the J end by 2 bases, with 13 bases between. CDR1 and CDR2 (germline): SEHNR, FQNEAQ (reference sequence). This CDR3 comprises 14 residues. In nucleotides, the CDR3 is TGTGCCAGCAGTCCCGAGGGCCGGCAAGAGACCCAGTACTTC. This gives the protein CASSPEGRQETQYF.

The rearrangement links TRBV7-9 to TRBJ2-1; TRBD2 agrees at 9 bases. Germline V gene sequence: CDR1 SEHNR, CDR2 FQNEAQ (reference sequence). This CDR3 has 15 amino acids. With 1 base clipped from V and 6 bases from J, the junction kept 4 bases outside the gene matches. The CDR3 DNA reads TGTGCCAGCAGCTTAGGGTCTAGCGGGGTCAATGAGCAGTTCTTC. This codes for CASSLGSSGVNEQFF.

The chain has TRBV19 and TRBJ2-2; no clear D. The V and J ends lost 5 bases and 0 bases respectively, with 7 bases between them. CDR1 and CDR2 (germline): LNHDA, SQIVND (reference sequence). This CDR3 is 14 amino acids long. CDR3 DNA: TGTGCCAGTAGTCCATCCGCGAACACCGGGGAGCTGTTTTTT. Protein: CASSPSANTGELFF.

The CDR3 bases are TGTGCCAGCAGCGTAGCGGGAGGTAGCCAAGAGACCCAGTACTTC. Amino acid sequence: CASSVAGGSQETQYF. V is TRBV9 and J is TRBJ2-5; TRBD2 agrees at 7 bases. The CDR3 runs to 15 residues. The germline gives CDR1 SGDLS, CDR2 YYNGEE. After removal of 0 bases from V and 1 base from J, the junction contained 3 bases not matched to a gene.

This clonotype occurred many times. The V call is TRBV9, the J call TRBJ2-3; 7 nucleotides match TRBD1. V shed 0 bases, J shed 0 bases, and the junction held 13 bases outside the gene matches. This CDR3 spans 19 amino acids. Per the germline V gene, CDR1 is SGDLS and CDR2 is YYNGEE. For the CDR3, the DNA is TGTGCCAGCAGCGTAGCTTTGGGCCTACAGGGGATTAGCACAGATACGCAGTATTTT. The encoded protein is CASSVALGLQGISTDTQYF.

The rearrangement joins TRBV19 to TRBJ2-5; no reliable D call. The CDR3 has 14 residues. Germline CDR1 LNHDA, CDR2 SQIVND (reference sequence). Trimming took off 1 base at V and 1 base at J, with 7 bases between the two ends. The CDR3: CASSIGPAQETQYF. CDR3 DNA sequence: TGTGCCAGTAGTATAGGGCCAGCCCAAGAGACCCAGTACTTC.